These 20 T cell receptor beta chains originate from one sample sequenced in a study of human T cells and chemical hapten exposure. This sample's time point: pre-sensitization, week 0. This sample's treatment: therapeutic diphenylcyclopropenone sensitization with weekly scalp DPC. TCRdb re-called the RACE reads through MiXCR, storing one row per CDR3 protein. The repertoire holds about 380,000 distinct CDR3 sequences, roughly 5.3% seen once, with roughly 2.6% in the top ten. The sequencing here drew on whole blood, taken in connection with sensitization to the hapten diphenylcyclopropenone (DPC). The receptors derive from a woman aged 50 to 60 with alopecia areata. Some clones in this sample may be carry-over from other donors' samples.

Ten or more counts support this clonotype. The CDR3 DNA is TGTGCCAGCAGTTACGGGACAGGGGGCACCGGGGAGCTGTTTTTT. Translation: CASSYGTGGTGELFF. The chain combines TRBV3-1 with TRBJ2-2, with TRBD1 identical over 11 bases. This CDR3 spans 15 amino acids. Germline assignment: CDR1 LGHDT and CDR2 YNNKEL (reference sequence). With V trimmed by 6 bases and J by 4 bases, 4 bases remained unmatched.

This clonotype occurred a few times. This sequence joins TRBV13 and TRBJ1-2, with 8 bases that match TRBD1. The germline gives CDR1 PRHDT, CDR2 FYEKMQ (reference sequence). Losses at the gene ends were 4 bases for V and 2 bases for J; bases not matched to a gene: 18. This CDR3 region has 19 residues. The CDR3 reads CASSSLSLSDRDWNYGYTF. The DNA of the CDR3 is TGTGCCAGCAGCTCTTTATCTCTTTCGGACAGGGATTGGAACTATGGCTACACCTTC.

This clonotype was seen repeatedly, ten times or more. The chain couples TRBV6-5 to TRBJ1-3; D call uncertain. V was cut by 11 bases and J by 0 bases, with 11 bases left in between. Germline-derived CDR1 and CDR2 are MNHEY and SVGAGI. CDR3 length: 13 amino acids. For the CDR3, the DNA is TGTGCCTGCCTTGGCAGCTCTGGAAACACCATATATTTT. Its translation is CACLGSSGNTIYF.

V usage is TRBV18 and J usage is TRBJ1-1; 7 bases align to TRBD1. CDR1 and CDR2 (germline): KGHSH, LQKENI. The junction had 11 bases not matched to a gene; V was cut back by 2 bases and J by 2 bases. This CDR3 region has 17 residues. The CDR3 sequence: CASSPELQGISNTEAFF. CDR3 in DNA: TGTGCCAGCTCACCAGAGTTACAGGGGATTTCCAACACTGAAGCTTTCTTT.

There are many counts of this clonotype. This chain links TRBV20-1 with TRBJ1-4; 9 bases match TRBD1. CDR1 DFQATT and CDR2 SNEGSKA come from the germline V gene (reference sequence). This CDR3 is 13 amino acids long. V lost 5 bases to trimming and J lost 9 bases; unmatched junction nucleotides: 7. The CDR3 spells CSASADRGKKLFF. The CDR3 nucleotides read TGCAGTGCTTCCGCGGACAGGGGAAAAAAACTGTTTTTT.

The rearrangement joins TRBV7-2 to TRBJ1-5, with D perhaps TRBD1 (5 bases). CDR3 length equals 14 residues. The germline V gene encodes CDR1 SGHTA and CDR2 FQGNSA. V was shortened by 2 bases and J by 3 bases, with 8 bases between the two germline ends. CDR3 in amino acids: CASSLQGDNQPQHF. CDR3 DNA sequence: TGTGCCAGCAGCTTACAGGGAGACAATCAGCCCCAGCATTTT.

There are many counts of this clonotype. The chain has TRBV5-6 and TRBJ1-5; D is uncertain. The germline CDR1 and CDR2 sequences are SGHDT and YYEEEE. V was cut by 0 bases and J by 3 bases, with 4 bases left in between. This CDR3 is built from 13 residues. DNA of the CDR3: TGTGCCAGCAGCTTGGAGCCCAATCAGCCCCAGCATTTT. It codes for CASSLEPNQPQHF.

This clonotype was seen repeatedly, ten times or more. The chain links TRBV7-9 to TRBJ2-1, with D uncertain. This CDR3 region has 13 residues. Germline V gene data show CDR1 as SEHNR and CDR2 as FQNEAQ (reference sequence). Deletions cut 3 bases from V and 4 bases from J, with 7 bases between. The CDR3 spells CASSLQEYNEQFF. The CDR3 nucleotides read TGTGCCAGCAGCTTGCAGGAGTACAATGAGCAGTTCTTC.

This clonotype has a count of ten or more. V is TRBV7-9 and J is TRBJ2-7; D is unclear. V lost 4 bases, J lost 2 bases, and 9 bases lay in between. There are 13 residues in the CDR3. Germline assignment: CDR1 SEHNR and CDR2 FQNEAQ (reference sequence). CDR3 loop: CASSSPLPYEQYF. The CDR3, as DNA: TGTGCCAGCAGCTCACCCCTCCCCTACGAGCAGTACTTC.

This clonotype was seen many times. This sequence joins TRBV4-1 and TRBJ2-1; 13 nucleotides match TRBD2. The CDR3 contains 15 residues. V gave up 3 bases and J gave up 7 bases; unmatched junction bases: 3. Germline loops: CDR1 MGHRA, CDR2 YSYEKL. The DNA of the CDR3 is TGCGCCAGCAGCCACGGACTAGCGGGGGATAATGAGCAGTTCTTC. It codes for CASSHGLAGDNEQFF.

In its sample, this clonotype was seen many times. The gene calls are TRBV28 and TRBJ2-1, with a tentative D call TRBD2 (6 bases). Trimming removed 5 bases from V and 9 bases from J, with 11 bases in between. Germline-derived CDR1 and CDR2 are MDHEN and SYDVKM. The CDR3 covers 12 residues. In DNA form, the CDR3 reads TGTGCCAGCAGTCGTCTAGCGACTGAGCAGTTCTTC. This encodes CASSRLATEQFF.

The chain has TRBV28 and TRBJ2-7; no clear D. V was cut by 6 bases and J by 4 bases, with 13 bases left in between. This CDR3 region has 13 residues. Germline lookup yields CDR1 MDHEN and CDR2 SYDVKM. The CDR3 DNA reads as TGTGCCAGCAGCCGTCCGGATGTATACGAGCAGTACTTC. It translates to CASSRPDVYEQYF.

The sample holds a few counts of this clonotype. The chain is built from TRBV7-6 and TRBJ2-2; D uncertain. The germline V and J ends were trimmed by 2 bases and 9 bases, with 10 bases remaining between them. The CDR3 has 13 amino acids. CDR1 is SGHVS, CDR2 FNYEAQ, per germline. DNA for the CDR3: TGTGCCAGCAGCTTAACGGCTGGTAGGGAGCTGTTTTTT. Its protein product is CASSLTAGRELFF.

The table lists this clonotype with many counts. CDR3 bases: TGTGCCAGCAGCCAAAACAGGGGAGAGACCCAGTACTTC. It encodes CASSQNRGETQYF. The chain employs TRBV14 and TRBJ2-5; TRBD1 agrees at 7 bases. The CDR3 consists of 13 residues. Germline CDR1 and CDR2: SGHDN and FVKESK. J was trimmed by 4 bases and V by 2 bases; bases with no gene match: 1.

This clonotype was seen at least ten times. This chain connects TRBV20-1 to TRBJ2-1; 8 nucleotides align to TRBD2. The V gene's germline CDR1 is DFQATT and CDR2 SNEGSKA (reference sequence). V shed 1 base, J shed 0 bases, and the junction held 2 bases outside the gene matches. The CDR3 has 15 residues. CDR3 sequence reads: CSARAGGNSYNEQFF. The CDR3 DNA sequence: TGCAGTGCTAGAGCGGGGGGGAACTCCTACAATGAGCAGTTCTTC.

This chain links TRBV10-3 with TRBJ1-5; 12 bases line up with TRBD1. V lost 0 bases to trimming and J lost 10 bases; unmatched junction nucleotides: 4. This CDR3 is 15 amino acids long. Germline V gene sequence: CDR1 ENHRY, CDR2 SYGVKD. This CDR3 reads CAISESGQGANPQHF. CDR3 in DNA: TGTGCCATCAGTGAGTCGGGACAGGGGGCAAATCCCCAGCATTTT.

This clonotype was detected ten times or more. The V and J genes are TRBV7-8 and TRBJ2-2, with 9 bases identical to TRBD2. Germline V gene data show CDR1 as SGHVS and CDR2 as FQNEAQ. The CDR3 consists of 16 residues. J lost 3 bases, V lost 8 bases, and 10 bases had no gene match. The CDR3 nucleotides read TGTGCCAGCCGACGAGGGCTAGCGGGATACACCGGGGAGCTGTTTTTT. Translated: CASRRGLAGYTGELFF.

This clonotype has just a few counts. The CDR3 here is CSVGGAGTGELFF. As DNA, the CDR3 is TGCAGCGTTGGCGGGGCGGGGACCGGGGAGCTGTTTTTT. The V call is TRBV29-1, the J call TRBJ2-2; possible D gene TRBD2, 6 bases. Germline CDR1 reads SQVTM; CDR2 reads ANQGSEA. The CDR3 totals 13 residues. Trimming shortened V by 4 bases and J by 5 bases, and 11 bases separated the two germline ends.

This clonotype showed up just a few times. The J gene is TRBJ2-2, the V gene TRBV12-3 or TRBV12-4, with D unclear. Between the trimmed V and J ends, which lost 3 bases and 5 bases, there was a span of 7 bases. The length of the CDR3 is 13 residues. The CDR3 protein is CASSFPRTGELFF. The CDR3, as DNA: TGTGCCAGCAGTTTCCCCAGGACCGGGGAGCTGTTTTTT.

The table lists this clonotype with a few counts. The chain carries TRBV12-3 or TRBV12-4 and TRBJ1-1; D ambiguous. Trimming left V 5 bases short and J 6 bases short, with 10 bases between. CDR3 size: 12 residues. CDR3 bases: TGTGCCAGCAGTGCGGGTGTGGCTGAAGCTTTCTTT. Amino acids: CASSAGVAEAFF.